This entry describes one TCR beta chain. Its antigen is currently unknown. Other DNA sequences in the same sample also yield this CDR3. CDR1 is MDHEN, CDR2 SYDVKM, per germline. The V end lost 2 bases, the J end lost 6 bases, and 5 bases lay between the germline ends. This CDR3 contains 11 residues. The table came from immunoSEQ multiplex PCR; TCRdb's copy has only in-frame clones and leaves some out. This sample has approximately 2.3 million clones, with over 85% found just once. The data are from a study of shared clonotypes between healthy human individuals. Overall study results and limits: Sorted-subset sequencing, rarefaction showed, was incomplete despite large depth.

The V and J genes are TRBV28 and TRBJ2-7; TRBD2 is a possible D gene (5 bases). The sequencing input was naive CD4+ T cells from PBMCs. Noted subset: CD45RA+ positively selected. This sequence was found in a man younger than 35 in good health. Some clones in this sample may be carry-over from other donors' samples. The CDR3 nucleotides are TGTGCCAGCAGTTTAAGCGGCGAGCAGTACTTC. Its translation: CASSLSGEQYF.